Below, 21 T cell receptor beta chains from the same sample are listed, as sequenced in a study of vaccination effects on CD4 cells after COVID-19. After expansion with viral peptide pools in the ViraFEST assay, antigen-specific CD4+ T cells were sequenced. Following 10 days of culture, CD4+ T cells were isolated. Method: immunoSEQ multiplex PCR; TCRdb's copy keeps in-frame clones and lacks some. The table lists some 79,000 clones, 60% to 80% of them singletons. Their antigen targets remain unknown. The specimen was CD4+ T cells from PBMCs cultured with HCoV-229E spike peptides, collected before COVID-19 vaccination. These receptors all stem from a human donor who received a COVID-19 vaccine.

This chain uses TRBV30 with TRBJ2-6, with unresolved D. Germline V gives CDR1 GTSNPN, CDR2 SVGIG (reference sequence). Trimming left V 4 bases short and J 1 base short, with 14 bases between. The CDR3 is 16 residues long. This CDR3 is CAWNKMGGSGANVLTF. Here the CDR3 DNA reads TGTGCCTGGAACAAAATGGGTGGGTCTGGGGCCAACGTCCTGACTTTC.

The gene calls are TRBV5-1 and TRBJ1-1, with D possibly matching TRBD1 (5 bases). The germline CDR1 and CDR2 sequences are SGHRS and YFSETQ. V lost 4 bases and J 1 base, leaving 14 bases between the germline ends. This CDR3 spans 15 amino acids. CDR3 sequence: CASSLSGGANTEAFF. CDR3 bases: TGCGCCAGCAGCCTCAGCGGGGGAGCGAACACTGAAGCTTTCTTT.

Here the CDR3 reads CASKMTGNYGYTF. The CDR3 DNA reads TGTGCCAGCAAAATGACGGGGAACTATGGCTACACCTTC. The chain has TRBV12-3 or TRBV12-4 and TRBJ1-2; D call uncertain. This CDR3 spans 13 amino acids. V shed 7 bases and J shed 2 bases, with 11 bases lying between them.

This chain uses TRBV27 with TRBJ1-2; 8 nucleotides line up with TRBD1. The ends lost 2 bases at V and 1 base at J; junction bases unmatched: 3. The CDR3 runs 15 residues. The germline V gene has CDR1 MNHEY and CDR2 SMNVEV (reference sequence). CDR3 DNA: TGTGCCAGCAGTTTAATTACAGGGGGTAACTATGGCTACACCTTC. Translated, it gives CASSLITGGNYGYTF.

This chain links TRBV18 with TRBJ2-3; D not resolved. Trimming removed 7 bases from V and 1 base from J, with 9 bases in between. This CDR3 has 13 amino acids. CDR1 and CDR2 (germline): KGHSH, LQKENI. DNA of the CDR3: TGTGCCAGCTTCCCTCGGCGCACAGATACGCAGTATTTT. It specifies CASFPRRTDTQYF.

This chain joins TRBV7-9 and TRBJ2-1, with D unresolved. Germline V gene sequence: CDR1 SEHNR, CDR2 FQNEAQ (reference sequence). V dropped 2 bases and J dropped 8 bases, with 16 bases sitting between them. The CDR3 is 15 residues long. Written as DNA, the CDR3 is TGTGCCAGCAGCTTATCGAAACGCCCTCAGGATGAGCAGTTCTTC. Encoded protein: CASSLSKRPQDEQFF.

The chain carries TRBV2 and TRBJ1-1; possibly TRBD1 for D (5 bases). This CDR3 region has 15 residues. V was trimmed by 4 bases and J by 3 bases, leaving 15 bases between them. Per the germline V gene, CDR1 is SNHLY and CDR2 is FYNNEI. This chain's CDR3 is CASSGTPQSYTEAFF. CDR3 DNA sequence: TGTGCCAGCAGTGGGACACCTCAATCTTACACTGAAGCTTTCTTT.

The rearrangement links TRBV28 to TRBJ1-1; no reliable D call. This CDR3 spans 15 amino acids. The ends were cut back, 6 bases at V and 6 bases at J, with 20 bases in the middle. The germline CDR1 and CDR2 sequences are MDHEN and SYDVKM. This CDR3 is CASRTQGLVGSEAFF. In DNA, the CDR3 is TGTGCCAGCAGGACGCAAGGGTTGGTGGGGTCTGAAGCTTTCTTT.

The CDR3 nucleotides are TGCGCCAGCAGCCAGGCCAGTAGCGGCTATGGCTACACCTTC. Translation: CASSQASSGYGYTF. The rearrangement joins TRBV4-3 to TRBJ1-2; D gene unclear. V lost 3 bases and J lost 4, with 12 bases in between. CDR3 length: 14 residues. Germline CDR1 reads LGHNA; CDR2 reads YSLEER.

The chain is built from TRBV6-5 and TRBJ2-3; 8 positions agree with TRBD2. With V trimmed by 4 bases and J by 4 bases, 4 bases remained unmatched. This CDR3 contains 14 residues. The germline CDR1 and CDR2 sequences are MNHEY and SVGAGI. This CDR3 reads CASSWGLGADTQYF. In DNA form, the CDR3 reads TGTGCCAGCAGTTGGGGACTAGGCGCAGATACGCAGTATTTT.

This chain joins TRBV6-5 and TRBJ2-7; 11 positions agree with TRBD2. The trim removed 6 bases at V and 2 bases at J, leaving 6 bases unmatched. Per germline, CDR1 MNHEY and CDR2 SVGAGI. The CDR3 runs to 15 residues. DNA for the CDR3: TGTGCCAGCAGGATTAGCGGGGGGGCCACCTACGAGCAGTACGTC. This translates into CASRISGGATYEQYV.

The chain has TRBV18 and TRBJ2-5; D is perhaps TRBD1 (6 bases). The CDR3 runs to 16 residues. Per the germline V gene, CDR1 is KGHSH and CDR2 is LQKENI. The V end lost 3 bases, the J end lost 0 bases, and 14 bases lay between the germline ends. CDR3 in DNA: TGTGCCAGCTCACCTACACAGGGCGCGTACCAAGAGACCCAGTACTTC. Translation gives CASSPTQGAYQETQYF.

This chain links TRBV28 with TRBJ2-3, with a possible D match to TRBD2 (6 bases). V was cut by 6 bases and J by 4 bases, with 20 bases left in between. The CDR3 covers 16 residues. The germline V gene has CDR1 MDHEN and CDR2 SYDVKM. The CDR3 sequence is CASSPSERAGADTQYF. The CDR3 bases are TGTGCCAGCAGCCCTTCTGAGCGGGCTGGGGCAGATACGCAGTATTTT.

The V gene is TRBV5-1, the J gene TRBJ1-3; D is perhaps TRBD1 (5 bases). Germline values: CDR1 SGHRS, CDR2 YFSETQ. The CDR3 covers 16 residues. Trimming cost V 4 bases and J 4 bases, with 18 bases left between them. Here the CDR3 reads CASSGGKEGLGNTIYF. The CDR3 DNA follows: TGCGCCAGCAGCGGCGGTAAGGAGGGGCTCGGAAACACCATATATTTT.

The rearrangement uses TRBV5-1 and TRBJ2-7; tentative D call: TRBD1 (5 bases). Germline loops: CDR1 SGHRS, CDR2 YFSETQ. V was clipped by 0 bases and J by 5 bases, with 12 bases between them. The CDR3 has 14 residues. The CDR3 reads CASSLGGPPHEQYV. DNA of the CDR3: TGCGCCAGCAGCTTGGGGGGCCCGCCTCACGAGCAGTACGTC.

The chain couples TRBV4-1 to TRBJ1-5, with D unresolved. Trimming shortened V by 0 bases and J by 2 bases, and 14 bases separated the two germline ends. Germline V lookup: CDR1 MGHRA, CDR2 YSYEKL. CDR3 length equals 17 residues. This CDR3 reads CASSQDRNRGGNQPQHF. As DNA, the CDR3 is TGCGCCAGCAGCCAAGATAGAAACAGAGGAGGCAATCAGCCCCAGCATTTT.

This clone showed up just a few times. The rearrangement joins TRBV4-1 to TRBJ1-1, with D possibly TRBD1 on 5 matching bases. The CDR3 extends over 15 amino acids. V gave up 2 bases and J gave up 1 base, with 11 bases separating them. CDR1 MGHRA and CDR2 YSYEKL come from the germline V gene. CDR3 bases: TGCGCCAGCAGCCAACAAATGACAGCGAACACTGAAGCTTTCTTT. This encodes CASSQQMTANTEAFF.

The V gene is TRBV7-9, the J gene TRBJ1-5; D unclear. Per germline, CDR1 SEHNR and CDR2 FQNEAQ (reference sequence). V gave up 5 bases and J gave up 2 bases, with 16 bases separating them. There are 16 residues in the CDR3. CDR3 protein: CASSPLTSGGNQPQHF. CDR3 DNA sequence: TGTGCCAGCAGCCCACTAACGAGTGGGGGCAATCAGCCCCAGCATTTT.

The chain employs TRBV18 and TRBJ2-2, with D possibly matching TRBD1 (6 bases). The CDR3 has 17 amino acids. Germline-derived CDR1 and CDR2 are KGHSH and LQKENI. V was clipped by 0 bases and J by 2 bases, with 13 bases between them. CDR3 DNA: TGTGCCAGCTCACCACCTTGGCCAGGGGCTAACACCGGGGAGCTGTTTTTT. Its translation is CASSPPWPGANTGELFF.

In its sample, this clone was seen a few times. The gene calls are TRBV7-9 and TRBJ1-3; D is possibly TRBD1 (5 bases). The CDR3 is 14 residues long. With 3 bases removed from V and 0 bases from J, the gap between germline ends came to 6 bases. Per the germline V gene, CDR1 is SEHNR and CDR2 is FQNEAQ (reference sequence). The CDR3 bases are TGTGCCAGCAGCTTGACAGTCTCTGGAAACACCATATATTTT. Translated: CASSLTVSGNTIYF.

V and J are TRBV7-9 and TRBJ2-3; D might be TRBD1 or TRBD2, each matching 6 bases. From germline, CDR1 is SEHNR and CDR2 FQNEAQ (reference sequence). This CDR3 has 15 amino acids. Trimming shortened V by 4 bases and J by 5 bases, and 16 bases separated the two germline ends. This chain's CDR3 is CASSSAGHPRDTQYF. CDR3 sequence (DNA): TGTGCCAGCAGCTCCGCGGGACACCCGAGAGATACGCAGTATTTT.